These 9 T cell receptor beta chains share one sample of origin, sequenced in a study of OX40 agonist ivuxolimab in advanced cancers. Profiling relied on immunoSEQ multiplex PCR, and the TCRdb table lists in-frame clones only, not all of them. The sample includes around 90,000 clones, 92% of them seen just once. The starting material was CD4+ or CD8+ T cells sorted from blood, obtained in a trial of the OX40 agonist ivuxolimab. These receptors all come from an adult with an advanced solid tumor such as melanoma, head and neck, liver or kidney cancer.

The chain employs TRBV7-2 and TRBJ2-7; TRBD2 aligns across 7 bases. The ends lost 5 bases at V and 2 bases at J; junction bases unmatched: 12. Germline V gene lookup returns CDR1 SGHTA and CDR2 FQGNSA. This CDR3 comprises 16 residues. This CDR3 reads CASSPDGGSGPYEQYF. As DNA, the CDR3 is TGTGCCAGCAGCCCTGACGGCGGGAGCGGCCCCTACGAGCAGTACTTC. Combining the CDR3 with reference TRBV7-2 and TRBJ2-7 gives the whole variable domain GAGVSQSPSNKVTEKGKDVELRCDPISGHTALYWYRQSLGQGLEFLIYFQGNSAPDKSGLPSDRFSAERTGGSVSTLTIQRTQQEDSAVYLCASSPDGGSGPYEQYFGPGTRLTVT.

In DNA, the CDR3 is TGTGCCAGCAGCCCCCGACTAGCGGGACCGAAAGAGACCCAGTACTTC. Residues: CASSPRLAGPKETQYF. V and J are TRBV9 and TRBJ2-5, with TRBD2 identical over 11 bases. The germline CDR1 and CDR2 sequences are SGDLS and YYNGEE. The CDR3 is 16 amino acids. The ends lost 4 bases at V and 3 bases at J; junction bases unmatched: 8. Full variable domain (rest looked up from reference TRBV9 and TRBJ2-5): DSGVTQTPKHLITATGQRVTLRCSPRSGDLSVYWYQQSLDQGLQFLIQYYNGEERAKGNILERFSAQQFPDLHSELNLSSLELGDSALYFCASSPRLAGPKETQYFGPGTRLLVL.

This chain uses TRBV7-9 with TRBJ2-3; a weak D match, TRBD1 (6 bases). Trimming cost V 4 bases and J 1 base, with 12 bases left between them. Looked up from germline, CDR1 is SEHNR and CDR2 is FQNEAQ (reference sequence). This CDR3 is built from 15 residues. The CDR3 region has the DNA TGTGCCAGCAGCTCGCGGACAGCCCGCACAGATACGCAGTATTTT. This sequence encodes CASSSRTARTDTQYF.

The chain couples TRBV29-1 to TRBJ2-2; D may match TRBD1 or TRBD2 (5 bases each). V lost 8 bases and J lost 2, with 15 bases in between. The CDR3 is 14 amino acids. CDR1 and CDR2 (germline): SQVTM, ANQGSEA. The CDR3 nucleotides read TGCAGCCCTTGTGGCAGGGACAACACCGGGGAGCTGTTTTTT. It is translated as CSPCGRDNTGELFF.

This clone has a single count. This chain uses TRBV2 with TRBJ2-7; D unclear. The ends were cut back, 3 bases at V and 12 bases at J, with 9 bases in the middle. CDR1 and CDR2 (germline): SNHLY, FYNNEI. This CDR3 contains 10 residues. In nucleotides, the CDR3 is TGTGCCAGCAGTGAGGCAGATCCGTACTTC. Its translation: CASSEADPYF.

J is TRBJ2-5 and V is TRBV11-2; D uncertain. CDR1 and CDR2 from the germline V gene are SGHAT and FQNNGV. Trimming took 6 bases from V and 2 from J, leaving 10 bases between them. The CDR3 has 13 residues. The CDR3 sequence: CASSPTSQETQYF. DNA of the CDR3: TGTGCCAGCAGTCCGACATCACAAGAGACCCAGTACTTC.

This clone showed up just once. V gene TRBV7-2 combines with J gene TRBJ1-2; 9 bases are a match to TRBD1. V was clipped by 4 bases and J by 4 bases; unmatched bases: 4. Germline CDR1 is SGHTA and CDR2 is FQGNSA. The CDR3 is made up of 14 amino acids. The CDR3 DNA is TGTGCCAGCAGCTACGGACAGGGGACCTATGGCTACACCTTC. Amino acid sequence: CASSYGQGTYGYTF.

The J gene is TRBJ1-2, the V gene TRBV6-4; D remains ambiguous. Germline-derived CDR1 and CDR2 are MRHNA and SNTAGT. This CDR3 is built from 12 residues. V lost 4 bases, J lost 4 bases, and 7 bases lay in between. CDR3 coding DNA: TGTGCCAGCAGTGGACCGGGCTATGGCTACACCTTC. This encodes CASSGPGYGYTF.

This clone was seen just once. J is TRBJ2-7 and V is TRBV11-2; D gene unclear. The CDR3 length is 13 residues. V lost 1 base and J 2 bases, leaving 6 bases between the germline ends. CDR1 is SGHAT and CDR2 is FQNNGV in the germline V gene. CDR3 DNA sequence: TGTGCCAGCAGCTTAGTTCCGGCCTACGAGCAGTACTTC. Translated: CASSLVPAYEQYF.